The next 16 T cell receptor beta chains were all read from a single sample in a study of T cells in Graves' hyperthyroidism and ophthalmopathy. What was amplified from RNA transcripts were TCR beta CDR3 regions. TCR CDR3 underwent first-round RT-PCR with the HTBI primer set. TCRdb independently ran MiXCR on the multiplex PCR reads; one entry per CDR3 protein. The sample holds 300,000 or so distinct CDR3 sequences, around a fifth seen once. Sequenced: blood. All receptors come from a woman between 45 and 65 years old with Graves' hyperthyroidism.

This clonotype has ten or more counts. V and J are TRBV11-2 and TRBJ2-5; 9 bases are a match to TRBD2. J was trimmed by 5 bases and V by 4 bases; bases with no gene match: 11. CDR1 is SGHAT, CDR2 FQNNGV, per germline. The CDR3 is 16 residues long. In DNA form, the CDR3 reads TGTGCCAGCAGCTCCACTGTAGCGGGGGCCGGGGAGACCCAGTACTTC. Translation gives CASSSTVAGAGETQYF.

This clonotype was recorded many times. This chain connects TRBV30 to TRBJ1-1, with D possibly TRBD1 on 6 matching bases. From germline, CDR1 is GTSNPN and CDR2 SVGIG (reference sequence). Between the trimmed V and J ends, which lost 0 bases and 2 bases, there was a span of 16 bases. The length of the CDR3 is 16 residues. CDR3 DNA: TGTGCCTGGAGTGTATTTGGCGGGACACCTAACACTGAAGCTTTCTTT. It codes for CAWSVFGGTPNTEAFF. Full variable domain (missing parts from reference TRBV30 and TRBJ1-1): SQTIHQWPATLVQPVGSPLSLECTVEGTSNPNLYWYRQAAGRGLQLLFYSVGIGQISSEVPQNLSASRPQDRQFILSSKKLLLSDSGFYLCAWSVFGGTPNTEAFFGQGTRLTVV.

The sample holds many counts of this clonotype. CDR3 amino acids: CASSQDMVQPQHF. The CDR3 DNA reads as TGTGCCAGCAGCCAAGATATGGTTCAGCCCCAGCATTTT. The V call is TRBV3-1, the J call TRBJ1-5; D not certain. Germline V CDR1 and CDR2: LGHDT, YNNKEL (reference sequence). Trimming took off 0 bases at V and 6 bases at J, with 6 bases between the two ends. The CDR3 is 13 residues long.

In the case of this clonotype: The CDR3 carries no conserved terminal phenylalanine or tryptophan, so it likely arises from a read error. DNA for the CDR3: TGCGCCAGCAGTACTGGGGGGAGGCAGCCCCAGCATCTT. Translated, it gives CASSTGGRQPQHL. The rearrangement uses TRBV10-2 and TRBJ1-5, with D possibly being TRBD1 (5 bases). CDR3 length equals 13 residues. Trimming stripped 5 bases from V and 7 bases from J, with 12 bases between. In germline, CDR1 is WSHSY, CDR2 SAAADI.

This clonotype has at least ten counts. This chain uses TRBV28 with TRBJ1-5; the D is unclear. The germline V and J ends were trimmed by 6 bases and 5 bases, with 5 bases remaining between them. CDR1 is MDHEN and CDR2 is SYDVKM in the germline V gene. CDR3 length: 11 amino acids. The CDR3 nucleotides read TGTGCCAGCAGCCTCGATCAGCCCCAGCATTTT. Encoded protein: CASSLDQPQHF.

The V gene is TRBV20-1, the J gene TRBJ2-3; 13 bases agree with TRBD2. Germline values: CDR1 DFQATT, CDR2 SNEGSKA (reference sequence). CDR3 size: 13 residues. Germline trimming cut 3 bases from V and 7 bases from J; bases unmatched to any gene: 1. This CDR3 reads CSARGTSGNTQYF. CDR3 coding DNA: TGCAGTGCTAGGGGGACTAGCGGGAATACGCAGTATTTT.

CDR3 loop: CASSPGGGNSPLHF. The CDR3 bases are TGTGCCAGCTCACCTGGAGGCGGCAATTCACCCCTCCACTTT. The chain uses TRBV18 and TRBJ1-6; no clear D. This CDR3 is built from 14 residues. With 3 bases removed from V and 7 bases from J, the gap between germline ends came to 10 bases. The germline V gene has CDR1 KGHSH and CDR2 LQKENI.

This clonotype came up many times. The V gene is TRBV6-1, the J gene TRBJ2-3; 13 bases fit TRBD2. The CDR3 is 15 residues long. The V gene end was trimmed by 7 bases and the J gene end by 6 bases; junction bases not matched to a gene: 7. Germline values: CDR1 MNHNS, CDR2 SASEGT. This CDR3 reads CASTNGLAGVDTQYF. CDR3 DNA: TGTGCCAGCACCAATGGACTAGCGGGAGTTGATACGCAGTATTTT.

There are a few counts of this clonotype. This chain joins TRBV7-9 and TRBJ1-3; D remains unclear. Germline CDR1 reads SEHNR; CDR2 reads FQNEAQ (reference sequence). V lost 8 bases to trimming and J lost 1 base, with 9 bases between them. There are 13 residues in the CDR3. The CDR3: CASSYISGNTIYF. As DNA, the CDR3 is TGTGCCAGCTCGTACATATCTGGAAACACCATATATTTT.

This clonotype came up many times. This chain links TRBV7-3 with TRBJ2-5; D may be TRBD1 or TRBD2 (5 bases each). The CDR3 is made up of 15 amino acids. Trimming pared 0 bases from V and 4 bases from J, leaving 12 bases between. CDR1 and CDR2 (germline): SGHTA, FQGTGA. CDR3 sequence: CASSLTGRRGETQYF. CDR3 in DNA: TGTGCCAGCAGCTTAACGGGACGTCGGGGAGAGACCCAGTACTTC.

The chain links TRBV5-6 to TRBJ2-3, with TRBD1 matching over 8 bases. V shed 4 bases and J 4 bases; nucleotides not matched to a gene: 17. This CDR3 is 18 amino acids long. Germline V gene lookup returns CDR1 SGHDT and CDR2 YYEEEE. The CDR3 bases are TGTGCCAGCAGCGGGCGACCGACAGGGGTTTTATTCGCAGATACGCAGTATTTT. As protein: CASSGRPTGVLFADTQYF.

This clonotype was picked up many times. The chain uses TRBV3-1 and TRBJ1-5, with D possibly TRBD1 on 6 matching bases. Trimming pared 4 bases from V and 7 bases from J, leaving 17 bases between. The CDR3 is 15 residues long. The germline V gene encodes CDR1 LGHDT and CDR2 YNNKEL (reference sequence). The CDR3 reads CASSRAGGPGQPQHF. In DNA form, the CDR3 reads TGTGCCAGCAGCCGGGCGGGGGGGCCAGGGCAGCCCCAGCATTTT.

This clonotype was observed at least ten times. V usage is TRBV20-1 and J usage is TRBJ1-1, with D perhaps matching TRBD1 (5 bases). V was clipped by 0 bases and J by 6 bases, with 8 bases between them. The germline V gene has CDR1 DFQATT and CDR2 SNEGSKA (reference sequence). The CDR3 contains 12 residues. CDR3 bases: TGCAGTGCTAGAGATCAGGGACCTGAAGCTTTCTTT. It yields the protein CSARDQGPEAFF.

The sample holds many counts of this clonotype. The V and J genes are TRBV11-2 and TRBJ2-2; D not resolved. The CDR3 is 15 amino acids. Germline lookup yields CDR1 SGHAT and CDR2 FQNNGV. V was cut by 5 bases and J by 2 bases, with 12 bases left in between. CDR3 protein: CASSARLDNTGELFF. Here the CDR3 DNA reads TGTGCCAGCAGCGCAAGGCTGGATAACACCGGGGAGCTGTTTTTT.

The chain employs TRBV3-1 and TRBJ1-1, with TRBD1 identical over 11 bases. Germline CDR1 reads LGHDT; CDR2 reads YNNKEL (reference sequence). This CDR3 has 16 residues. V shed 1 base and J 2 bases; nucleotides not matched to a gene: 3. As DNA, the CDR3 is TGTGCCAGCAGCCAAGGGACAGGGGGCCGAAACACTGAAGCTTTCTTT. Protein sequence: CASSQGTGGRNTEAFF.

The chain has TRBV4-1 and TRBJ1-2; no definite D call. V lost 0 bases to trimming and J lost 3 bases, with 5 bases between them. The CDR3 has 13 amino acids. The germline gives CDR1 MGHRA, CDR2 YSYEKL. CDR3 sequence: CASSQDGDYGYTF. CDR3 bases: TGCGCCAGCAGCCAAGACGGGGACTATGGCTACACCTTC.